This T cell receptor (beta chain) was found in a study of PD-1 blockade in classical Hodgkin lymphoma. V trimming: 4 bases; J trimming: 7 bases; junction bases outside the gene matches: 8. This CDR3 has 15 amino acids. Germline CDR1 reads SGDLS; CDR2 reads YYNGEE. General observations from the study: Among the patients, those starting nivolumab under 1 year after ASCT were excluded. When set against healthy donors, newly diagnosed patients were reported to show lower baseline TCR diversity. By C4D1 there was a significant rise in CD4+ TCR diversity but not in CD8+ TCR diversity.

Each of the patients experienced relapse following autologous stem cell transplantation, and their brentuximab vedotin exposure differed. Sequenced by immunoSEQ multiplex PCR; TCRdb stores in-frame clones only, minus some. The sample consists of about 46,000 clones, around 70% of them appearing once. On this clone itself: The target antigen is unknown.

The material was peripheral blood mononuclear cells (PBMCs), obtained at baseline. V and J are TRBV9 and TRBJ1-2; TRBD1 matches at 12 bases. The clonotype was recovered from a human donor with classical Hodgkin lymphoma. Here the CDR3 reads CASSLTGQGAAGYTF. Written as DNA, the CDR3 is TGTGCCAGCAGCCTCACGGGACAGGGGGCCGCTGGCTACACCTTC.